Shown below are 18 T cell receptor beta chains from a single sample sequenced in a study of T cells in localized non-small cell lung cancer (dated by TCRdb to the early 2020s). Receptor libraries were prepared by the immunoSEQ multiplex PCR assay. Sourced from immuneACCESS, this table was stored by TCRdb with only in-frame sequences that have V and J called. A share of the clones is absent; for the studies checked, an unresolved V gene accounts for under half, and the remainder has no known explanation. In this sample the table shows about 52,000 clones, roughly 90% of which occur a single time. 18% of the sample comes from the top ten. The sequencing here drew on peripheral blood, taken before any cancer treatment. These receptors all come from a male donor aged 60 or older with stage III squamous cell lung carcinoma.

The V gene is TRBV4-3, the J gene TRBJ2-7; the match to TRBD2 covers 8 bases. Trimming removed 2 bases from V and 4 bases from J; junction bases left unmatched: 7. This CDR3 contains 15 residues. CDR1 is LGHNA, CDR2 YSLEER, per germline. The CDR3 DNA is TGCGCCAGCAGCCAACTGATCCGGGGGGGTTACGAGCAGTACTTC. Translation gives CASSQLIRGGYEQYF.

This rearrangement joins TRBV6-6 to TRBJ1-2, with D possibly being TRBD1 (5 bases). This CDR3 contains 16 residues. Germline lookup yields CDR1 MNHNY and CDR2 SVGAGI (reference sequence). V lost 0 bases and J lost 2, with 13 bases in between. The chain's CDR3 is CASSYSTDGINYGYTF. The CDR3 nucleotides are TGTGCCAGCAGTTACTCGACAGATGGGATCAACTATGGCTACACCTTC.

This chain links TRBV5-1 with TRBJ2-1, with 8 bases that match TRBD1. CDR1 and CDR2 (germline): SGHRS, YFSETQ. This CDR3 spans 15 amino acids. V lost 0 bases, J lost 5 bases, and 4 bases stayed unmatched. The CDR3 loop reads CASSLGQGKDNEQFF. The CDR3 DNA reads TGCGCCAGCAGCTTGGGACAGGGGAAAGACAATGAGCAGTTCTTC.

The chain uses TRBV5-1 and TRBJ1-1; D unclear. CDR3 size: 13 residues. Germline V gives CDR1 SGHRS, CDR2 YFSETQ. Trimming shortened V by 0 bases and J by 7 bases, and 10 bases separated the two germline ends. The CDR3, as DNA: TGCGCCAGCAGCTTGGCCCTCACAGATGAAGCTTTCTTT. Amino acids: CASSLALTDEAFF.

The chain recombines TRBV10-3 with TRBJ2-3, with D possibly TRBD2 on 7 matching bases. The germline V gene has CDR1 ENHRY and CDR2 SYGVKD. The CDR3 is made up of 15 amino acids. V lost 5 bases and J 0 bases, leaving 12 bases between the germline ends. The CDR3 sequence: CAISIGGASTDTQYF. The DNA for the CDR3 is TGTGCCATCAGTATTGGGGGGGCTAGCACAGATACGCAGTATTTT.

The chain has TRBV30 and TRBJ2-3; 7 positions match TRBD2. V lost 2 bases, J lost 2 bases, and 4 bases stayed unmatched. Germline-derived CDR1 and CDR2 are GTSNPN and SVGIG (reference sequence). The CDR3 totals 14 residues. The CDR3 reads CAWSTGTNTDTQYF. The CDR3 DNA sequence: TGTGCCTGGAGTACCGGGACTAACACAGATACGCAGTATTTT.

This chain connects TRBV9 to TRBJ2-3; 8 nucleotides agree with TRBD2. The CDR3 consists of 16 residues. The trim removed 1 base at V and 6 bases at J, leaving 10 bases unmatched. Germline V gives CDR1 SGDLS, CDR2 YYNGEE. In nucleotides, the CDR3 is TGTGCCAGCAGCGTAAGTACTAGCGGTATGATGGATACGCAGTATTTT. Translated, it gives CASSVSTSGMMDTQYF.

In its sample, this clone was seen once. V usage is TRBV5-5 and J usage is TRBJ2-7; TRBD1 is a possible D gene (5 bases). CDR1 and CDR2 from the germline V gene are SGHKS and YYEKEE (reference sequence). The CDR3 is 15 residues long. V lost 0 bases, J lost 0 bases, and 10 bases lay in between. The CDR3 is CASSLAATVSYEQYF. In DNA form, the CDR3 reads TGTGCCAGCAGCTTGGCCGCGACAGTCTCCTACGAGCAGTACTTC.

The J gene is TRBJ1-5, the V gene TRBV6-6; D gene ambiguous. The CDR3 is made up of 14 amino acids. CDR1 is MNHNY, CDR2 SVGAGI, per germline (reference sequence). Trimming removed 6 bases from V and 1 base from J, with 10 bases in between. For the CDR3, the DNA is TGTGCCAGCAGCTTCCGGGCCAGCAATCAGCCCCAGCATTTT. As protein: CASSFRASNQPQHF.

The chain joins TRBV27 to TRBJ1-3; D gene ambiguous. CDR1 is MNHEY, CDR2 SMNVEV, per germline (reference sequence). The CDR3 is 13 amino acids. V was clipped by 6 bases and J by 0 bases, with 6 bases between them. This CDR3 reads CASSPASGNTIYF. In DNA, the CDR3 is TGTGCCAGCAGCCCGGCCTCTGGAAACACCATATATTTT.

This clone was detected only once. This rearrangement joins TRBV18 to TRBJ2-7; TRBD2 agrees at 7 bases. This CDR3 comprises 15 residues. J lost 1 base, V lost 6 bases, and 9 bases had no gene match. Germline V lookup: CDR1 KGHSH, CDR2 LQKENI. DNA for the CDR3: TGTGCCAGCTCCCCGCGGGAGATCTCATCCTACGAGCAGTACTTC. As protein: CASSPREISSYEQYF. Combining the CDR3 with reference TRBV18 and TRBJ2-7 gives the whole variable domain NAGVMQNPRHLVRRRGQEARLRCSPMKGHSHVYWYRQLPEEGLKFMVYLQKENIIDESGMPKERFSAEFPKEGPSILRIQQVVRGDSAAYFCASSPREISSYEQYFGPGTRLTVT.

The chain uses TRBV6-6 and TRBJ1-2; D may be TRBD1 (5 bases). The V end was cut by 2 bases, the J end by 5 bases, with 9 bases between. This CDR3 spans 13 amino acids. Germline CDR1 is MNHNY and CDR2 is SVGAGI (reference sequence). This CDR3 reads CASSYPTDYGYTF. For the CDR3, the DNA is TGTGCCAGCAGTTACCCGACAGATTATGGCTACACCTTC.

This sequence joins TRBV7-2 and TRBJ1-6; D is unresolved. CDR1 is SGHTA, CDR2 FQGNSA, per germline. Trimming left V 5 bases short and J 6 bases short, with 17 bases between. This CDR3 comprises 16 residues. This CDR3 is CASSASSVATNSPLHF. In nucleotides, the CDR3 is TGTGCCAGCAGCGCCAGTTCCGTAGCGACTAATTCACCCCTCCACTTT. Complete variable domain (other parts from reference TRBV7-2 and TRBJ1-6): GAGVSQSPSNKVTEKGKDVELRCDPISGHTALYWYRQSLGQGLEFLIYFQGNSAPDKSGLPSDRFSAERTGGSVSTLTIQRTQQEDSAVYLCASSASSVATNSPLHFGNGTRLTVT.

CDR3 DNA sequence: TGTGCCAGCATCACCAGGGTGGACTACGAGCAGTACTTC. Translated, it gives CASITRVDYEQYF. This rearrangement joins TRBV2 to TRBJ2-7, with a possible D match to TRBD1 (5 bases). The CDR3 has 13 amino acids. Germline CDR1 SNHLY, CDR2 FYNNEI. Deletions cut 7 bases from V and 3 bases from J, with 13 bases between.

The chain joins TRBV7-2 to TRBJ2-5, with 7 bases fitting TRBD1. Germline-derived CDR1 and CDR2 are SGHTA and FQGNSA. The CDR3 contains 16 residues. V shed 1 base and J 7 bases; nucleotides not matched to a gene: 12. In nucleotides, the CDR3 is TGTGCCAGCAGCTTAGTTGGGACAGTCGGCCTGGGGACCCAGTACTTC. Its protein product is CASSLVGTVGLGTQYF.

V is TRBV6-5 and J is TRBJ1-5; 7 positions match TRBD1. This CDR3 is 15 amino acids long. V was pared by 8 bases and J by 0 bases, with 7 bases of the junction left unmatched. Per the germline V gene, CDR1 is MNHEY and CDR2 is SVGAGI. This CDR3 is CASGKSGGSNQPQHF. CDR3 sequence (DNA): TGTGCCAGCGGGAAGTCAGGGGGTAGCAATCAGCCCCAGCATTTT.

The V gene is TRBV7-3, the J gene TRBJ1-2; tentative D call: TRBD1 (6 bases). V lost 2 bases, J lost 6 bases, and 10 bases lay in between. Germline V gene lookup returns CDR1 SGHTA and CDR2 FQGTGA. The CDR3 spans 13 residues. In nucleotides, the CDR3 is TGTGCCAGCAGCTTAGGGGGGCCGGATGGCTACACCTTC. It is translated as CASSLGGPDGYTF.

This clone occurred once. V and J are TRBV5-4 and TRBJ2-2; D not certain. The V end was cut by 1 base, the J end by 6 bases, with 10 bases between. Germline V gene lookup returns CDR1 SGHNT and CDR2 YYREEE (reference sequence). The CDR3 loop spans 14 amino acids. CDR3 nucleotide sequence: TGTGCCAGCAGCTTGATGGGGTCATCCGGGGAGCTGTTTTTT. It encodes CASSLMGSSGELFF.